The TCR beta chain under discussion was sequenced for a study of shared clonotypes between healthy human individuals (dated by TCRdb to about 2020). A note on the overall study: The cohort included three men and two women between 18 and 49 years of age. Per donor, three plates each were used for CD4 naive and CD4 memory, two for CD8 naive, and one for CD8 memory. To estimate repertoire size and how much clonotypes are shared between individuals, the study performed deep sequencing of blood TCR repertoires from about five healthy adults. Different laboratories and diverse techniques were used to prepare libraries and sequence TCR repertoires, to increase sequencing depth and limit assay-specific biases. Leukapheresis yielded between about 0.9 and 9 billion PBMCs per donor. Findings and caveats that apply to the study as a whole: The small number of donors limited the genetic and exposure-history diversity represented. Naive subsets generally had larger estimated clonotype richness than memory subsets. Pairwise subsampling indicated that sequencing depth was expected to affect the degree of clonotype sharing among donors. Incomplete sequencing was indicated by rarefaction of sorted-subset datasets, despite the large sequencing depth. Only blood was sampled, and tissue TCR repertoires likely differ from those in blood. Compared with non-shared clonotypes, the clonotypes found in all four sorted-subset donors had higher generation probabilities. Across a few donors, about 5% of naive CD4, 3% to 3.5% of naive CD8, 2% to 2.5% of memory CD4, and 0.4% of memory CD8 clonotypes were shared.

TCR CDR3 regions were amplified from genomic DNA by multiplex PCR using the deep immunoSEQ assay. Genomic DNA extracted from each cell subset was distributed evenly over all wells of several immunoSEQ 96-well plates, and each plate served as one replicate. For sorted subsets, each replicate PCR was loaded with roughly 190 ng genomic DNA, equivalent to some 27,000 T cell genomes. The purified libraries were quantified using a Qubit 3.0 fluorometer, sized with a Bioanalyzer 2100, and then quantified again using the KAPA Library Quantification kit. Every immunoSEQ 96-well plate was sequenced on a dedicated single-read 150-cycle Illumina NextSeq 550 flow cell. Per the authors' processing: Because only junctional sequences without quality scores were contained in the immunoSEQ output, filtering matching that applied to full-length reads could not be performed. To assign V/J genes and CDR3, sequences were annotated against IMGT germline references using PyIR, a Python wrapper for IgBLAST v1.9. Reads with weak V/J assignments (E-value above 1e-6), missing CDR3, stop codons, out-of-frame junctions, or ambiguous translated residues were removed. V3J clonotypes were defined by identical inferred V gene, J gene, and CDR3 amino acid sequence. To compute the percentage overlap between repertoires, the number of shared unique clonotypes was divided by the size of the smaller repertoire. Three approaches were used to assess repertoire richness: RTK rarefaction, the Chao1 estimator, and Recon v2.1 estimates of unobserved clonotypes. Generation probabilities were computed with OLGA for all TCRbeta clonotypes obtained by the gDNA method from several donors. TCRdb holds this immuneACCESS table with in-frame rearrangements only. Some clones are missing; in checked studies, unresolved V genes explain under half, and the rest has no known cause. The V and J calls and clone size are taken from that table; D and trimming were inferred from the DNA. The sample table holds around 1.9 million clones, of which just under 95% were seen once. The top ten clonotypes cover 1.5% to 2% of the sample.

From a lookup of the germline V gene, CDR1 and CDR2 are SNHLY and FYNNEI. The CDR3 has 12 amino acids, counting the end cysteine and phenylalanine. Only the CDR3 region is kept as DNA, spanning 36 bases read in frame from base 1. The junction shows trimming of 7 bases on V and 2 bases on J, and the gene matches do not reach 1 base of it. On this clone: It has no known antigen specificity. Per-base qualities were not stored, and no clone one base away is much larger.

For the CD8 naive samples, CD45RO-negative cells were positively selected for CCR7, yielding a CD45RA+CCR7+ population from which TemRA cells were excluded. Healthy HIV-negative adults with no recently reported acute infections or vaccinations were included as donors. Every donor was a Caucasian adult living in Nashville, Tennessee, USA. Blood was obtained by leukapheresis, after which PBMCs were separated by Ficoll-Histopaque density gradient centrifugation and cryopreserved in liquid nitrogen vapor phase. Analytical flow cytometry was used to check the purity and quantity of each magnetically sorted T cell population. Genomic DNA was isolated from every sorted fraction and measured by UV absorbance on a Nanodrop 2000c.

The sequence links TRBV2 to TRBJ2-7; 8 bases in the middle match TRBD1. The sequencing input was naive CD8+ T cells from PBMCs. Sample cell subset or site, as interpreted from the label and publication: CD45RA+CCR7+. This TCR came from a man between 18 and 29 years old in good health. Some clones in this sample may be carry-over from other donors' samples. The nucleotide sequence is TGTGCCAGCACGGACAGGGCCTACGAGCAGTACTTC. Its product reads: CASTDRAYEQYF.